This entry is about one T cell receptor beta chain. Its antigen is currently unknown. The V gene's germline CDR1 is ENHRY and CDR2 SYGVKD. The length of the CDR3 is 15 residues. With 2 bases clipped from V and 7 bases from J, the junction kept 6 bases outside the gene matches. Each CDR3 protein gets one entry after TCRdb re-called the 5' RACE reads with MiXCR. Found here are 1.5 million to 2 million distinct CDR3 sequences, more than 30% of them singletons; the top ten hold around 0.3%. This sample was taken from a study of identical twins. Overall study results and limits: Within cord blood, abundant beta clonotypes carried fewer insertions, but memory repertoires showed no such trend. Partly confounded zero-insertion analyses could result from invariant MAIT and iNKT cells.

Sequenced: cord blood. This receptor was identified in a newborn girl in good health. V and J are TRBV10-3 and TRBJ2-7; 12 bases fit TRBD2. CDR3 region: CAISEPRTSGNEQYF. The DNA of the CDR3 is TGTGCCATCAGTGAGCCACGGACTAGCGGGAATGAGCAGTACTTC.